This T cell receptor beta chain was identified during a study of OX40 agonist ivuxolimab in advanced cancers. Whole-study context: Those treated in dose escalation had hepatocellular carcinoma, melanoma, renal cell cancer or head and neck cancer. Overall study results and limits: CD4+ and CD8+ blood T cells expanded clonally by week 6 at 0.1 to 3.0 mg/kg.

Sequencing used immunoSEQ multiplex PCR; TCRdb keeps in-frame clones, though not all of them. The data hold around 45,000 clones, with 80% observed a single time. Comment on this clone: Its target is not known.

Trimming removed 5 bases from V and 8 bases from J, with 15 bases in between. The germline V gene has CDR1 KGHSH and CDR2 LQKENI. This CDR3 comprises 14 residues. The clonotype was recovered from an adult with an advanced solid tumor such as melanoma, head and neck, liver or kidney cancer. The specimen was CD4+ or CD8+ T cells sorted from blood, collected in a trial of the OX40 agonist ivuxolimab. This chain connects TRBV18 to TRBJ1-4; weak D call: TRBD1 (5 bases). The CDR3: CASSGTPESEKLFF. As DNA, the CDR3 is TGTGCCAGCTCAGGGACCCCCGAAAGCGAAAAACTGTTTTTT.